The next 32 T cell receptor beta chains were all read from a single sample in a study of T cell responses to AZD1222 COVID-19 vaccine. The table came from immunoSEQ multiplex PCR; TCRdb's copy has only in-frame clones and leaves some out. The sample has about 270,000 clones, almost 95% seen once. The specimen was peripheral blood, collected 28 days after the second AZD1222 dose. The receptors derive from an adult who received the AZD1222 COVID-19 vaccine.

V is TRBV9 and J is TRBJ1-1; weak D call: TRBD1 (5 bases). This CDR3 is built from 15 residues. V was cut by 3 bases and J by 1 base, with 13 bases left in between. Germline-derived CDR1 and CDR2 are SGDLS and YYNGEE. The CDR3 here is CASSASGQGNTEAFF. CDR3 in DNA: TGTGCCAGCAGCGCGTCGGGGCAGGGGAACACTGAAGCTTTCTTT.

The DNA for the CDR3 is TGTGCCAGCAGTTACGGGGGGGCTGAGGGTGGCATTCAGTACTTC. As protein: CASSYGGAEGGIQYF. The chain is built from TRBV6-2 or TRBV6-3 and TRBJ2-4; D is perhaps TRBD2 (7 bases). The V gene's germline CDR1 is MNHEY and CDR2 SVGEGT. Trimming stripped 2 bases from V and 9 bases from J, with 17 bases between. The CDR3 length is 15 residues.

This clone occurred a few times. Distinct nucleotide sequences in the sample also encode this CDR3. V is TRBV2 and J is TRBJ1-3; D unresolved. Germline V gene sequence: CDR1 SNHLY, CDR2 FYNNEI. CDR3 size: 14 residues. The V end lost 5 bases, the J end lost 4 bases, and 12 bases lay between the germline ends. CDR3 in DNA: TGTGCCAGCAGTCCCACGGCTCCAGGAAACACCATATATTTT. This encodes CASSPTAPGNTIYF. The full variable domain, with the rest looked up from reference TRBV2 and TRBJ1-3, is EPEVTQTPSHQVTQMGQEVILRCVPISNHLYFYWYRQILGQKVEFLVSFYNNEISEKSEIFDDQFSVERPDGSNFTLKIRSTKLEDSAMYFCASSPTAPGNTIYFGEGSWLTVV.

The J gene is TRBJ1-4, the V gene TRBV7-2; D may be TRBD1 (5 bases). Trimming shortened V by 1 base and J by 7 bases, and 13 bases separated the two germline ends. Looked up from germline, CDR1 is SGHTA and CDR2 is FQGNSA. The CDR3 covers 15 residues. The CDR3: CASSLGWGLGEKLFF. As DNA, the CDR3 is TGTGCCAGCAGCTTAGGATGGGGGTTGGGTGAAAAACTGTTTTTT.

This clone has just one count. This chain joins TRBV6-2 or TRBV6-3 and TRBJ2-5; D may be TRBD1 or TRBD2 (5 bases each). Deletions cut 0 bases from V and 4 bases from J, with 15 bases between. The CDR3 consists of 16 residues. Germline V gene lookup returns CDR1 MNHEY and CDR2 SVGEGT. DNA for the CDR3: TGTGCCAGCAGTTACTCGGTCGAGACTACAGGAGAGACCCAGTACTTC. This gives the protein CASSYSVETTGETQYF.

The V and J genes are TRBV28 and TRBJ1-3; D gene uncertain. The V end was cut by 8 bases, the J end by 1 base, with 9 bases between. CDR3 length equals 13 residues. Germline V CDR1 and CDR2: MDHEN, SYDVKM. The CDR3 region is CASVQFSGNTIYF. For the CDR3, the DNA is TGTGCCAGCGTACAGTTTTCTGGAAACACCATATATTTT.

The chain uses TRBV3-1 (or the pseudogene TRBV3-2) and TRBJ1-1; 7 nucleotides line up with TRBD1. Germline-derived CDR1 and CDR2 are LGHDT and YNNKEL (reference sequence). The CDR3 extends over 17 amino acids. Losses at the gene ends were 5 bases for V and 1 base for J; bases not matched to a gene: 13. This chain's CDR3 is CASSTLYRGWKNTEAFF. DNA of the CDR3: TGTGCCAGCAGCACACTCTACAGGGGTTGGAAGAACACTGAAGCTTTCTTT.

The CDR3 reads CASRSGGYTEAFF. The CDR3 region has the DNA TGTGCCAGTAGGTCCGGGGGGTATACTGAAGCTTTCTTT. The rearrangement links TRBV19 to TRBJ1-1, with a weak D call TRBD1 (5 bases). V lost 6 bases and J 5 bases, leaving 13 bases between the germline ends. The CDR3 runs 13 residues. CDR1 LNHDA and CDR2 SQIVND come from the germline V gene (reference sequence).

The chain carries TRBV11-2 and TRBJ2-5, with D possibly matching TRBD1 (6 bases). Trimming removed 0 bases at V and 2 bases at J, with 13 bases between. The CDR3 covers 16 residues. The germline V gene has CDR1 SGHAT and CDR2 FQNNGV. The CDR3 reads CASSLEAGVLQETQYF. CDR3 nucleotide sequence: TGTGCCAGCAGCTTAGAGGCAGGGGTCCTACAAGAGACCCAGTACTTC. The whole variable domain, filled in from reference TRBV11-2 and TRBJ2-5, reads EAGVAQSPRYKIIEKRQSVAFWCNPISGHATLYWYQQILGQGPKLLIQFQNNGVVDDSQLPKDRFSAERLKGVDSTLKIQPAKLEDSAVYLCASSLEAGVLQETQYFGPGTRLLVL.

The J gene is TRBJ1-5, the V gene TRBV27; 7 bases line up with TRBD1. The CDR3 has 15 residues. Germline CDR1 and CDR2: MNHEY and SMNVEV (reference sequence). Losses at the gene ends were 8 bases for V and 0 bases for J; bases not matched to a gene: 7. The CDR3 here is CASGRQGYSNQPQHF. The CDR3 DNA reads TGTGCCAGCGGGAGACAGGGATATAGCAATCAGCCCCAGCATTTT.

The chain joins TRBV19 to TRBJ2-1, with a tentative D call TRBD1 (6 bases). Between the trimmed V and J ends, which lost 4 bases and 3 bases, there was a span of 13 bases. This CDR3 is built from 15 residues. Germline CDR1 and CDR2: LNHDA and SQIVND (reference sequence). CDR3 sequence reads: CASSRGLAGYNEQFF. The DNA for the CDR3 is TGTGCCAGTAGTAGGGGGCTAGCTGGCTACAATGAGCAGTTCTTC.

The chain links TRBV5-6 to TRBJ1-5; D uncertain. V dropped 0 bases and J dropped 8 bases, with 15 bases sitting between them. This CDR3 contains 15 residues. In germline, CDR1 is SGHDT, CDR2 YYEEEE. The CDR3 loop is CASSLAPGQLEPQHF. DNA for the CDR3: TGTGCCAGCAGCTTGGCCCCGGGCCAGCTAGAGCCCCAGCATTTT.

This clone came up once. This sequence joins TRBV2 and TRBJ1-2, with TRBD1 matching over 10 bases. The trim removed 5 bases at V and 4 bases at J, leaving 4 bases unmatched. The CDR3 is made up of 14 amino acids. Germline CDR1 and CDR2: SNHLY and FYNNEI. The CDR3 is CASSSTGGTYGYTF. The CDR3 nucleotides are TGTGCCAGCAGTTCGACAGGGGGCACCTATGGCTACACCTTC.

The V call is TRBV11-1, the J call TRBJ2-1; 12 bases match TRBD1. The CDR3 extends over 15 amino acids. Germline V gene sequence: CDR1 SGHAT, CDR2 FQDESV (reference sequence). With 3 bases clipped from V and 15 bases from J, the junction kept 12 bases outside the gene matches. The CDR3 DNA reads as TGTGCCAGCAGCTTTACCGGGACAGGGGGCGCAAATCCGTTCTTC. It encodes CASSFTGTGGANPFF.

The chain joins TRBV7-2 to TRBJ2-1; no clear D gene. Trimming removed 4 bases at V and 5 bases at J, with 9 bases between. Looked up from germline, CDR1 is SGHTA and CDR2 is FQGNSA. The CDR3 is made up of 13 amino acids. CDR3 in DNA: TGTGCCAGCAGCTCTCGGACGCACAATGAGCAGTTCTTC. Residues: CASSSRTHNEQFF.

The chain recombines TRBV27 with TRBJ1-3, with 9 bases that match TRBD1. The V gene's germline CDR1 is MNHEY and CDR2 SMNVEV (reference sequence). Losses at the gene ends were 6 bases for V and 7 bases for J; bases not matched to a gene: 7. This CDR3 contains 14 residues. CDR3 DNA: TGTGCCAGCAGCATGGGACAGGGAAAGAACACCATATATTTT. Translating it yields CASSMGQGKNTIYF.

This clone appeared a single time. The rearrangement links TRBV19 to TRBJ2-1, with a tentative D call TRBD2 (5 bases). This CDR3 has 14 residues. The V gene's germline CDR1 is LNHDA and CDR2 SQIVND (reference sequence). Trimming pared 4 bases from V and 6 bases from J, leaving 13 bases between. The CDR3 DNA reads as TGTGCCAGTAGTAATGCGGGCGGTTCCAATGAGCAGTTCTTC. It yields the protein CASSNAGGSNEQFF.

This clone was seen only once. The chain carries TRBV2 and TRBJ1-1, with D possibly TRBD1 on 5 matching bases. The V end was cut by 6 bases, the J end by 7 bases, with 18 bases between. This CDR3 has 14 amino acids. Germline CDR1 and CDR2: SNHLY and FYNNEI. For the CDR3, the DNA is TGTGCCAGCAGCCAGGGCGCTTTACGAGATGAAGCTTTCTTT. Protein product: CASSQGALRDEAFF.

V is TRBV11-3 and J is TRBJ2-1; D possibly corresponds to TRBD2 (5 bases). Trimming took 1 base from V and 7 from J, leaving 5 bases between them. Per the germline V gene, CDR1 is SGHNT and CDR2 is YENEEA. The length of the CDR3 is 12 residues. The CDR3 here is CASSLAGNEQFF. The DNA for the CDR3 is TGTGCCAGCAGCTTAGCGGGAAATGAGCAGTTCTTC.

The rearrangement links TRBV7-8 to TRBJ2-1; TRBD2 agrees at 11 bases. Trimming at V came to 8 bases and at J to 4 bases, leaving 4 bases not matched to a gene. The germline CDR1 and CDR2 sequences are SGHVS and FQNEAQ. The CDR3 sequence is 14 residues long. Here the CDR3 DNA reads TGTGCCAGCTGTCTAGCGGGGGGTTACAATGAGCAGTTCTTC. Its protein is CASCLAGGYNEQFF.

The gene calls are TRBV15 and TRBJ2-5, with 12 bases fitting TRBD2. V dropped 4 bases and J dropped 4; count of bases not matched to a gene: 10. CDR3 size: 17 residues. In germline, CDR1 is LNHNV, CDR2 YYDKDF (reference sequence). CDR3 nucleotides: TGTGCCACCAGCACCTTATTGACTAGCGGGGGTGGAGAGACCCAGTACTTC. This sequence encodes CATSTLLTSGGGETQYF.

Notes on this clone: The limits of the CDR3 on the DNA are not certain, so only TCRdb's listed CDR3 is given. The genes are TRBV19 and TRBJ1-5; the table calls TRBD1, which could not be checked here. Germline V gene data show CDR1 as LNHDA and CDR2 as SQIVND (reference sequence). The CDR3 has 14 residues if both end residues are counted. The CDR3 spells CASSSGHHNQPQHF.

The J gene is TRBJ2-7, the V gene TRBV2; no reliable D call. Germline CDR1 is SNHLY and CDR2 is FYNNEI. The CDR3 consists of 13 residues. Trimming shortened V by 7 bases and J by 3 bases, and 13 bases separated the two germline ends. The CDR3 loop is CASTPRQYYEQYF. CDR3 in DNA: TGTGCCAGCACCCCTCGGCAATACTACGAGCAGTACTTC.

This chain uses TRBV28 with TRBJ1-5; no definite D call. CDR1 MDHEN and CDR2 SYDVKM come from the germline V gene. The V end was cut by 6 bases, the J end by 9 bases, with 9 bases between. The CDR3 totals 11 residues. The CDR3: CASRLRGPQHF. CDR3 DNA: TGTGCCAGCAGGCTGAGAGGGCCCCAGCATTTT.

This chain joins TRBV28 and TRBJ1-2, with 8 positions matching TRBD1. Germline lookup yields CDR1 MDHEN and CDR2 SYDVKM. The J segment lost 0 bases and the V segment lost 6 bases, leaving 6 bases of the junction unmatched. The CDR3 is made up of 15 amino acids. In DNA form, the CDR3 reads TGTGCCAGCAGAAGACAGGGGAGTTCTAACTATGGCTACACCTTC. Amino acid sequence: CASRRQGSSNYGYTF.

V and J are TRBV5-4 and TRBJ2-7; TRBD1 is a possible D gene (6 bases). Trimming left V 0 bases short and J 3 bases short, with 13 bases between. Germline assignment: CDR1 SGHNT and CDR2 YYREEE (reference sequence). This CDR3 has 15 residues. The CDR3 sequence is CASSLGQASSYEQYF. The CDR3 bases are TGTGCCAGCAGCTTGGGACAGGCGAGCAGCTACGAGCAGTACTTC.

The V call is TRBV19, the J call TRBJ2-1, with D tentatively TRBD2 (6 bases). The CDR3 runs 15 residues. Germline V gene sequence: CDR1 LNHDA, CDR2 SQIVND (reference sequence). The V end lost 1 base, the J end lost 4 bases, and 11 bases lay between the germline ends. Written as DNA, the CDR3 is TGTGCCAGTAGTATAGCGGGGACTCTATACAATGAGCAGTTCTTC. Protein product: CASSIAGTLYNEQFF.

The chain carries TRBV19 and TRBJ1-2; the match to TRBD1 covers 12 bases. The CDR3 runs to 14 residues. Trimming took 4 bases from V and 8 from J; bases not matched to a gene: 5. Per germline, CDR1 LNHDA and CDR2 SQIVND (reference sequence). CDR3 DNA sequence: TGTGCCAGTAGTACACCCGGGACAGGGGGCGGCTACACCTTC. Residues: CASSTPGTGGGYTF.

V gene TRBV6-1 combines with J gene TRBJ1-5; weak D call: TRBD1 (6 bases). Per germline, CDR1 MNHNS and CDR2 SASEGT. Trimming took off 2 bases at V and 5 bases at J, with 10 bases between the two ends. This CDR3 has 14 amino acids. The chain's CDR3 is CASSEQGSYQPQHF. CDR3 DNA sequence: TGTGCCAGCAGTGAACAGGGGAGTTATCAGCCCCAGCATTTT.

The rearrangement uses TRBV27 and TRBJ2-2; no definite D call. The CDR3 runs to 12 residues. Per the germline V gene, CDR1 is MNHEY and CDR2 is SMNVEV (reference sequence). Trimming shortened V by 8 bases and J by 7 bases, and 11 bases separated the two germline ends. The CDR3 sequence is CASGPSVGELFF. CDR3 nucleotides: TGTGCCAGCGGTCCTTCGGTCGGGGAGCTGTTTTTT.

This clone was seen a few times. The chain joins TRBV19 to TRBJ1-1, with TRBD1 matching over 7 bases. With 2 bases clipped from V and 4 bases from J, the junction kept 4 bases outside the gene matches. CDR1 LNHDA and CDR2 SQIVND come from the germline V gene (reference sequence). The CDR3 consists of 14 residues. CDR3 protein: CASSITQGGTEAFF. In DNA, the CDR3 is TGTGCCAGTAGTATAACCCAGGGGGGCACTGAAGCTTTCTTT.

This clone was seen just once. The chain employs TRBV7-6 and TRBJ2-6, with D unclear. Per germline, CDR1 SGHVS and CDR2 FNYEAQ. This CDR3 comprises 16 residues. V lost 1 base, J lost 0 bases, and 7 bases lay in between. The CDR3 sequence: CASSLGLSSGANVLTF. The CDR3, as DNA: TGTGCCAGCAGCTTAGGGCTCAGCTCTGGGGCCAACGTCCTGACTTTC.